This T cell receptor beta chain came from a study of cytomegalovirus exposure and HLA in healthy donors. Overall study results and limits: TCR sequences were mostly rare, though some public TCRs occurred in many donors.

The PCR ran on 60 Vbeta and 13 Jbeta primers. This table comes from immunoSEQ multiplex PCR, and its TCRdb copy is limited to in-frame clones, with some not included. The profile shows around 130,000 clones, over 70% of them singletons. Comment on this clone: Antigen: not known.

V shed 8 bases and J 3 bases; nucleotides not matched to a gene: 10. CDR3 length: 15 residues. The V gene's germline CDR1 is MNHEY and CDR2 SVGAGI. The receptor comes from a woman aged 40 to 50 in good health and CMV-seronegative. Sequenced material: PBMCs. This sequence joins TRBV6-5 and TRBJ1-5; 7 bases map to TRBD1. The CDR3 spells CASRDRATYNQPQHF. CDR3 in DNA: TGTGCCAGCCGAGACAGGGCAACGTACAATCAGCCCCAGCATTTT.